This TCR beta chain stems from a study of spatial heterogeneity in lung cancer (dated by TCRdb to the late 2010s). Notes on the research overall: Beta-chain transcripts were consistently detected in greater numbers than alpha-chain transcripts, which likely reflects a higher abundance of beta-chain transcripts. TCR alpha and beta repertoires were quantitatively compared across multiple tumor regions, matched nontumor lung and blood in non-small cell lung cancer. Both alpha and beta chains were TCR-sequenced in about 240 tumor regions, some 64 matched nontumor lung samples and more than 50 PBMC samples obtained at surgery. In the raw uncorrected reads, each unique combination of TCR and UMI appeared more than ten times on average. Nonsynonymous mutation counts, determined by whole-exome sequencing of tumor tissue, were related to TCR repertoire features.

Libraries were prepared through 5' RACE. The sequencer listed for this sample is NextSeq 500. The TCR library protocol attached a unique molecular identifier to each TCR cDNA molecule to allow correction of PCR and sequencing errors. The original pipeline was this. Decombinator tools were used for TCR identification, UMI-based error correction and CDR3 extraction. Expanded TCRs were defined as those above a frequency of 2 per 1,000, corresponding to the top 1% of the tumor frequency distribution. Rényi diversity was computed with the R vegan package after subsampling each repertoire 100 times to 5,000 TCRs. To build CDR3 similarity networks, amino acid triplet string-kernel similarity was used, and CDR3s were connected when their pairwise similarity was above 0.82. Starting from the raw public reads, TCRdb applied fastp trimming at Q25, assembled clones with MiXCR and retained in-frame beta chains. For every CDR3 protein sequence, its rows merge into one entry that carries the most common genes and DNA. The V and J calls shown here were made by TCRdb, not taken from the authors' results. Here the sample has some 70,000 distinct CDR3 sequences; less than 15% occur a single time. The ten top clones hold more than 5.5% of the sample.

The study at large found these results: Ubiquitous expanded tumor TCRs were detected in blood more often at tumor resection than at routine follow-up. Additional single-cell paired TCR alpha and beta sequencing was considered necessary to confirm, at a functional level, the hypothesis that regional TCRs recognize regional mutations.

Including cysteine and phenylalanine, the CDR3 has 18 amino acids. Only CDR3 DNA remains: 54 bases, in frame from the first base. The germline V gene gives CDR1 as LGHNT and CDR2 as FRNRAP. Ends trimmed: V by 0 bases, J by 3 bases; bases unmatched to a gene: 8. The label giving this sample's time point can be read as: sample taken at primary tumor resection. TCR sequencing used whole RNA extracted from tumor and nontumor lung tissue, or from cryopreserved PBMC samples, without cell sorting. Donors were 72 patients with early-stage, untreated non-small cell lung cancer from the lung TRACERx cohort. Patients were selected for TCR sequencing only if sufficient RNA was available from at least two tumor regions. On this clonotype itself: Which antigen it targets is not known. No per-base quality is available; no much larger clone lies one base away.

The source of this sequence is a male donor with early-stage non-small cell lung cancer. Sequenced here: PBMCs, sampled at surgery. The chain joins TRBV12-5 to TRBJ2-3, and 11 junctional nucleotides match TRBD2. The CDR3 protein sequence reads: CASGLVFPLAGATDTQYF. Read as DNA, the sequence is TGTGCTAGTGGTTTGGTATTCCCACTAGCGGGAGCTACAGATACGCAGTATTTT.